A selection of T cell receptor beta chains follows, all from one sample in a study of blood T cell repertoires in COVID-19. Profiling relied on immunoSEQ multiplex PCR, and the TCRdb table lists in-frame clones only, not all of them. The data show some 160,000 clones, with just under 80% seen just once and 6.5% held by the top ten. The material sequenced was peripheral blood. The receptors derive from a man aged 70-80 years with active or convalescent COVID-19. CDR3s include the opening cysteine and the closing phenylalanine or tryptophan. The D gene is left open where the match is weak. A clone size is listed for some rows: how often the clone was seen (once, few, many), or a class if it is expanded.

NA,NA,TRBJ2-2,TRBV7-2,TGTGCCAGCAGCTTATCGGGACACCTGAACACCGGGGAGCTGTTTTTT,CASSLSGHLNTGELFF
NA,NA,TRBJ2-3,TRBV6-1,TGTGCCAGCAGTGAAACCTACGGCACAGATACGCAGTATTTT,CASSETYGTDTQYF
NA,NA,TRBJ2-2,TRBV6-5,TGTGCCAGCAGTTATCAGGGGCGCTTTTCCGGGGAGCTGTTTTTT,CASSYQGRFSGELFF
NA,TRBD1,TRBJ1-2,TRBV20-1,TGCAGTGCTAGTTCAGGGACAGGGGGCCGCTATGGCTACACCTTC,CSASSGTGGRYGYTF
NA,NA,TRBJ2-3,TRBV11-3,TGTGCCAGCAGCTTAGGGCAGACTAGTAGGGTGCAGTATTTT,CASSLGQTSRVQYF
NA,TRBD2,TRBJ2-7,TRBV6-4,TGTGCCAGCAGTCCTAAGACAGCGGGAGTGGTAAACGAGCAGTACTTC,CASSPKTAGVVNEQYF
once,NA,TRBJ2-7,TRBV2,TGTGCCAGCAGAGAGGACTCGGTTGGGGAGCAGTACTTC,CASREDSVGEQYF
NA,NA,TRBJ1-3,TRBV3-1/TRBV3-2,TGTGCCAGCAGCCACCAGGATTTCTCTGGAAACACCATATATTTT,CASSHQDFSGNTIYF
NA,NA,TRBJ1-2,TRBV30,TGTGCCTGGAGTGCGGGGTTTCCCGGCTACACCTTC,CAWSAGFPGYTF
NA,NA,TRBJ1-1,TRBV27,TGTGCCAGCAGTTTATTTTTTCCGACGGGTTACCCCAGGGGGAACACTGAAGCTTTCTTT,CASSLFFPTGYPRGNTEAFF
NA,NA,TRBJ1-1,TRBV6-5,TGTGCCAGCAGTTACGGAGGGATAGGCCTGAACACTGAAGCTTTCTTT,CASSYGGIGLNTEAFF
NA,NA,TRBJ1-3,TRBV12-3/TRBV12-4,TGTGCCAGCAGTCCGACAGGAGGAAACACCATATATTTT,CASSPTGGNTIYF